This T cell receptor (beta chain) is from a study of OX40 agonist ivuxolimab in advanced cancers. On the study more broadly: Patients were infused with ivuxolimab every 2 weeks at 0.01 to 10 mg/kg.

On this clone: The antigen is not known.

General study results and limits: Expanded clones were, on average, more numerous among CD8+ T cells than CD4+.

The CDR3 is 10 amino acids. V lost 4 bases and J 6 bases, leaving 2 bases between the germline ends. The germline gives CDR1 SGDLS, CDR2 YYNGEE. Clones were read by immunoSEQ multiplex PCR, and TCRdb kept only the in-frame ones, dropping some. Among approximately 23,000 clones listed, over 80% were seen once. The source was CD4+ or CD8+ T cells sorted from blood, collected in a trial of the OX40 agonist ivuxolimab. This clonotype was obtained from an adult with an advanced solid tumor such as melanoma, head and neck, liver or kidney cancer. This rearrangement joins TRBV9 to TRBJ2-4, with D uncertain. The DNA for the CDR3 is TGTGCCAGCAGCAGAAACATTCAGTACTTC. Translating gives CASSRNIQYF.